Listed below are T cell receptor beta chains from one sample, sequenced in a study of HIV-infected patients and healthy controls. TCRdb processed the 5' RACE reads anew with MiXCR; each CDR3 protein has one entry. Counted here are around 4,400 distinct CDR3 sequences, less than 9.5% occurring once; the ten biggest clones make up 25% to 30%. Specimen: blood, collected before antiretroviral therapy. The source is an adult with HIV infection. Both conserved end residues are part of each CDR3. The D gene is left open where the match is weak. Part of the rows lack a size; the others show once, few, many or a class for expanded clones.

cdr3_nt,cdr3_aa,clone_size,d_call,j_call,v_call
TGTGCCAGCTCACCGGACAGGGCTGGGGCCAACGTCCTGACTTTC,CASSPDRAGANVLTF,many,TRBD1,TRBJ2-6,TRBV18
TGTGCCAGCAGCCAAGCCGCTCTAGCGGCCAAGTACGGAGATACGCAGTATTTT,CASSQAALAAKYGDTQYF,.,TRBD2,TRBJ2-3,TRBV14
TGTGCCAGCAGCTTGTACAGGGGCGGGCAGCCCCAGCATTTT,CASSLYRGGQPQHF,medium-sized,TRBD1,TRBJ1-5,TRBV5-5
TGCAGTGCTCCCCTAGAGAACACCGGGGAGCTGTTTTTT,CSAPLENTGELFF,.,.,TRBJ2-2,TRBV20-1
TGTGCCAGCAGTTTATACACGACAGGGGGGGATCAGCCCCAGCATTTT,CASSLYTTGGDQPQHF,medium-sized,TRBD1,TRBJ1-5,TRBV27
TGTGCCAGCGCTGGGGAGGAAACAGATGGCTACACCTTC,CASAGEETDGYTF,medium-sized,.,TRBJ1-2,TRBV13
TGTGCCAGCAGCTCCGGCGTCAGGGGCCAGTACTTC,CASSSGVRGQYF,many,.,TRBJ2-7,TRBV5-8
TGTGCCAGCAGTTTGAGCGGGCCCACAGATACGCAGTATTTT,CASSLSGPTDTQYF,many,.,TRBJ2-3,TRBV12-3/TRBV12-4
TGTGCCAGCAGCCAAGAGACAGATACGCAGTATTTT,CASSQETDTQYF,many,.,TRBJ2-3,TRBV14
TGCAGTGCTAGGTGGGGTGAGCAGTTCTTC,CSARWGEQFF,medium-sized,.,TRBJ2-1,TRBV20-1
TGCAGCGTCTTACACGGGAGACTTGAAGCTTTCTTT,CSVLHGRLEAFF,large,.,TRBJ1-1,TRBV29-1
TGTGCCAGCAGTGACTCAGTAGCGAGCTATGAGCAGTTCTTC,CASSDSVASYEQFF,medium-sized,.,TRBJ2-1,TRBV6-4
TGTGCCAGCAGCTTACATATAGCGGAACCGCCAGAGCAGTTCTTC,CASSLHIAEPPEQFF,large,.,TRBJ2-1,TRBV7-8
TGTGCCAGCAGCCCGGAGACGGATACGCAGTATTTT,CASSPETDTQYF,medium-sized,.,TRBJ2-3,TRBV7-9
TGTGCCAGCATCGTTGCCAATGAGCAGTTCTTC,CASIVANEQFF,medium-sized,.,TRBJ2-1,TRBV27
TGTGCCAGCAACAAAAGAGGACAGGGTAGCAATCAGCCCCAGCATTTT,CASNKRGQGSNQPQHF,medium-sized,TRBD1,TRBJ1-5,TRBV6-6
TGTGCCAGCAGCCAAGTGGGCGCGGGGAACACAGATACGCAGTATTTT,CASSQVGAGNTDTQYF,few,.,TRBJ2-3,TRBV27
TGTGCCAGCAGAGTTAGCGGGAGAGCGAACACCGGGGAGCTGTTTTTT,CASRVSGRANTGELFF,few,TRBD2,TRBJ2-2,TRBV6-2/TRBV6-3
TGTGTCAGCAGCTCCCGGACAGGGCAAGAGACCCAGTACTTC,CVSSSRTGQETQYF,.,TRBD1,TRBJ2-5,TRBV7-2
TGTGCCAGTAGGACTTCTGGCTCCTATAATTCACCCCTCCACTTT,CASRTSGSYNSPLHF,many,.,TRBJ1-6,TRBV19
TGTGCCAGCAGCTTAGTTCCGGCTTACAATGAGCAGTTCTTC,CASSLVPAYNEQFF,.,.,TRBJ2-1,TRBV11-2
TGTGCCAGCAGCCCTTCCCCGGGACTCCTCACAGATACGCAGTATTTT,CASSPSPGLLTDTQYF,.,.,TRBJ2-3,TRBV7-2
TGTGCCAGCAGCCAAGAAGCGGGAAACACCGGGGAGCTGTTTTTT,CASSQEAGNTGELFF,many,TRBD2,TRBJ2-2,TRBV4-2
TGTGCCAGCAGCCGCTTCTCCGTTCCGGGGGGAACCTACAATGAGCAGTTCTTC,CASSRFSVPGGTYNEQFF,medium-sized,TRBD2,TRBJ2-1,TRBV13
TGTGCCTCCCACCGGAGCTCCTACGAGCAGTACTTC,CASHRSSYEQYF,.,.,TRBJ2-7,TRBV27